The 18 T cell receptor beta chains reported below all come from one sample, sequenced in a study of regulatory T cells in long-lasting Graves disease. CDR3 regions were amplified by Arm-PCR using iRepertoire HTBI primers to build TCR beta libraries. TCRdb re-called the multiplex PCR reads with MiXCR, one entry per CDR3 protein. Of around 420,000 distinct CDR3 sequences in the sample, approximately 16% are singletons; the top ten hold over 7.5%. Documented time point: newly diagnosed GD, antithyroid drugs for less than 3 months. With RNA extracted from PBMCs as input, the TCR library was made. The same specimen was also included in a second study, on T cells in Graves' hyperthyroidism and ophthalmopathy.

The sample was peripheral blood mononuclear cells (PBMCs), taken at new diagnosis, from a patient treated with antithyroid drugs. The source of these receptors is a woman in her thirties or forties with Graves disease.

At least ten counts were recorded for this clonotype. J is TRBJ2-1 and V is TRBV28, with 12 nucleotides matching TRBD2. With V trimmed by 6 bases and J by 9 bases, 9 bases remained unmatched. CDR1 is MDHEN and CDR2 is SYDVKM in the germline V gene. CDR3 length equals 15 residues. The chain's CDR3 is CASRESSGRASEQFF. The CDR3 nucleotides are TGTGCCAGCAGGGAATCTAGCGGGAGGGCCAGTGAGCAGTTCTTC.

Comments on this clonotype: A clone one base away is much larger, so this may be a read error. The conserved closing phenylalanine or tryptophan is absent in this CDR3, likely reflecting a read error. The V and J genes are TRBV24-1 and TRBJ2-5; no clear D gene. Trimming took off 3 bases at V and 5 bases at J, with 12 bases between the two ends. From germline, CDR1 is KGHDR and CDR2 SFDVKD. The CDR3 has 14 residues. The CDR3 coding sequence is TGTGCCACCAGTGATAAGGGTTGGCGGGAGACCCAGTACCTC. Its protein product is CATSDKGWRETQYL.

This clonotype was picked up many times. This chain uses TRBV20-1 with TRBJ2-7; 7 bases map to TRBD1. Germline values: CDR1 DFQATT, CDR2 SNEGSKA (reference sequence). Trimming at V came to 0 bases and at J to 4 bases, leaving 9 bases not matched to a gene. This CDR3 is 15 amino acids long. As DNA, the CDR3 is TGCAGTGCTAGAGAGGTGCGAGGGGGCGAGTACGAGCAGTACTTC. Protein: CSAREVRGGEYEQYF.

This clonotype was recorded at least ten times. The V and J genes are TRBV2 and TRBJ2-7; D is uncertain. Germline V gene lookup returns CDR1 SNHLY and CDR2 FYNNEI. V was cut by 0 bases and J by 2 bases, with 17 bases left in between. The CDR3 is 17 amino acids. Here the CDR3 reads CASSEAMLNKGAYEQYF. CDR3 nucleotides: TGTGCCAGCAGTGAAGCGATGTTAAACAAAGGAGCCTACGAGCAGTACTTC.

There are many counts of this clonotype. The CDR3 region is CASSQPGEQTYEQYF. The CDR3 nucleotides read TGTGCCAGCAGCCAACCGGGAGAGCAAACCTACGAGCAGTACTTC. The chain recombines TRBV3-1 with TRBJ2-7; TRBD2 is a possible D gene (6 bases). Per the germline V gene, CDR1 is LGHDT and CDR2 is YNNKEL (reference sequence). CDR3 length equals 15 residues. Trimming removed 2 bases from V and 2 bases from J, with 13 bases in between.

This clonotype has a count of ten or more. CDR3 DNA: TGTGCCACCAGTGGCAAGGACAGGCGTAATTCACCCCTCCACTTT. It encodes CATSGKDRRNSPLHF. The rearrangement uses TRBV24-1 and TRBJ1-6; 7 bases agree with TRBD1. Germline CDR1 reads KGHDR; CDR2 reads SFDVKD. Trimming removed 5 bases from V and 6 bases from J; junction bases left unmatched: 6. The CDR3 loop spans 15 amino acids.

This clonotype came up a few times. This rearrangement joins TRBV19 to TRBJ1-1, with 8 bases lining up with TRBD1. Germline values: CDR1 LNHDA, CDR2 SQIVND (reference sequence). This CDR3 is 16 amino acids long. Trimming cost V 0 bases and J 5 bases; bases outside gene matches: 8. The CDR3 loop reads CASSIDAGGEGTEAFF. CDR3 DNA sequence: TGTGCCAGTAGTATAGATGCAGGGGGCGAAGGAACTGAAGCTTTCTTT.

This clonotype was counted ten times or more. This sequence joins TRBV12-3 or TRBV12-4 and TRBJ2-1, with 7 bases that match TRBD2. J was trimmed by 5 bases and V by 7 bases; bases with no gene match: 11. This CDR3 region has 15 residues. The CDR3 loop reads CASKLSGKGDNEQFF. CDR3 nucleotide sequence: TGTGCCAGCAAATTAAGCGGGAAAGGGGACAATGAGCAGTTCTTC.

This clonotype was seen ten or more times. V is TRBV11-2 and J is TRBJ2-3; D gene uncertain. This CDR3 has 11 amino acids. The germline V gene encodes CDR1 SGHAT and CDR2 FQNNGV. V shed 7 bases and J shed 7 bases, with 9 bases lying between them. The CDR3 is CASTFLNTQYF. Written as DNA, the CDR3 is TGTGCCAGCACCTTCTTGAATACGCAGTATTTT.

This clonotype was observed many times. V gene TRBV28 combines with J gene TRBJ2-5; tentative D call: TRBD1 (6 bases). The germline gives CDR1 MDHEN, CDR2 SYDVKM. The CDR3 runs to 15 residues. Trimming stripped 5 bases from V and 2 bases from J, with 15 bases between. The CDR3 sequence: CASSPRGQLQETQYF. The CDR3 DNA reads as TGTGCCAGCAGTCCCCGCGGACAGTTGCAAGAGACCCAGTACTTC.

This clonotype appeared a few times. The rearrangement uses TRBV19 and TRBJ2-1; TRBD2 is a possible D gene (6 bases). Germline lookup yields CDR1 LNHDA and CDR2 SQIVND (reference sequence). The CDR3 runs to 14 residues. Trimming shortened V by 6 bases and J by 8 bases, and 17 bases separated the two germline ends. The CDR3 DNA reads TGTGCCAGTAGGGAGGGACGCAATGATTATGAGCAGTTCTTC. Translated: CASREGRNDYEQFF. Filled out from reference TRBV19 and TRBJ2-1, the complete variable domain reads DGGITQSPKYLFRKEGQNVTLSCEQNLNHDAMYWYRQDPGQGLRLIYYSQIVNDFQKGDIAEGYSVSREKKESFPLTVTSAQKNPTAFYLCASREGRNDYEQFFGPGTRLTVL.

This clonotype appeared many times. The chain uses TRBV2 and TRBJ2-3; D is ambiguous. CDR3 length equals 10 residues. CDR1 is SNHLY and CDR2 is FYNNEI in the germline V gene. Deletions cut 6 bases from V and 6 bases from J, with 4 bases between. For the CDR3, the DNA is TGTGCCAGCAGCGTCGATACGCAGTATTTT. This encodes CASSVDTQYF.

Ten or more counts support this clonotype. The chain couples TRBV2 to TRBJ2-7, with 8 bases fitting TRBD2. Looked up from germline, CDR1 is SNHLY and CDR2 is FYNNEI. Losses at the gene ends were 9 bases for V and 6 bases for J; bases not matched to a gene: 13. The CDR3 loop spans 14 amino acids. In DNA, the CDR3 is TGTGCCAGTTCGAGCGGGAGCGTGAAGGGCGAGCAGTACTTC. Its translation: CASSSGSVKGEQYF.

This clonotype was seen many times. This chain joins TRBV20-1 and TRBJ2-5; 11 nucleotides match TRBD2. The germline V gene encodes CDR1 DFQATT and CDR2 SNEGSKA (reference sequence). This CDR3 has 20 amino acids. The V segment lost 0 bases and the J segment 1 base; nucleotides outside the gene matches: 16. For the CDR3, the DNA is TGCAGTGCTAGAGATAATGTGAGGGCTAGCGGGAGGAAATCCCAAGAGACCCAGTACTTC. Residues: CSARDNVRASGRKSQETQYF.

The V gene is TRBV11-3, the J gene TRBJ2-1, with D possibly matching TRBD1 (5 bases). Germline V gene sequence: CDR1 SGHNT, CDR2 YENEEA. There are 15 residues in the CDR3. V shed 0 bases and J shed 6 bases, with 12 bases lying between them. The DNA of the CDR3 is TGTGCCAGCAGCTTAGATCCCGGCAGGGTCAATGAGCAGTTCTTC. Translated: CASSLDPGRVNEQFF. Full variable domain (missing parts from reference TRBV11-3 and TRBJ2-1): EAGVVQSPRYKIIEKKQPVAFWCNPISGHNTLYWYLQNLGQGPELLIRYENEEAVDDSQLPKDRFSAERLKGVDSTLKIQPAELGDSAVYLCASSLDPGRVNEQFFGPGTRLTVL.

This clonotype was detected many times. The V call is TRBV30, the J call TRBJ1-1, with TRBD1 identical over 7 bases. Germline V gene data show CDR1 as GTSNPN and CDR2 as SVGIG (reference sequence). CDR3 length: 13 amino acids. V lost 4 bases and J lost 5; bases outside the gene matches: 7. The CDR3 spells CAWTRQGWTEAFF. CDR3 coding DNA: TGTGCCTGGACGAGACAGGGTTGGACTGAAGCTTTCTTT.

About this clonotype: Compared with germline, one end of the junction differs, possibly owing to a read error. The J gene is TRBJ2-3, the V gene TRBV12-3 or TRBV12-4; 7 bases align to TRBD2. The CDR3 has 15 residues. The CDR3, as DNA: TGTGCCAGCAGTTCTGCTAGCGGAGGCACCGATACGCAGTATTTT. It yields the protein CASSSASGGTDTQYF.

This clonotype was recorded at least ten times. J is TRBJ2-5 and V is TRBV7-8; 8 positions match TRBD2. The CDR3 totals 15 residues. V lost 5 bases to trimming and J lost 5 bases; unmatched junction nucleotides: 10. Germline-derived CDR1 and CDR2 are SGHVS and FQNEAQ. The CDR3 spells CASSPNSGTRETQYF. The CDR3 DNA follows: TGTGCCAGCAGCCCCAACTCCGGGACTAGGGAGACCCAGTACTTC. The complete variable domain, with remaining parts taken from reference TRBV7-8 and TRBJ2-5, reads GAGVSQSPRYKVAKRGQDVALRCDPISGHVSLFWYQQALGQGPEFLTYFQNEAQLDKSGLPSDRFFAERPEGSVSTLKIQRTQQEDSAVYLCASSPNSGTRETQYFGPGTRLLVL.